The 11 T cell receptor beta chains listed next were all sequenced from one sample in a study of human T cells and chemical hapten exposure. Time point given: patch test 2, 6 weeks after DPC sensitization. The treatment: therapeutic diphenylcyclopropenone sensitization with weekly scalp DPC. TCRdb analysed the RACE reads with MiXCR anew, one entry per CDR3 protein. Among 65,000 to 95,000 distinct CDR3 sequences listed, 6.6% were seen once. The sample here was whole blood, taken in connection with sensitization to the hapten diphenylcyclopropenone (DPC). Source of these receptors: a woman aged 25 to 39 with alopecia areata. Some clones in this sample may be carry-over from other donors' samples.

This clonotype appeared many times. The genes are TRBV18 and TRBJ1-1; a weak D match, TRBD1 (5 bases). V lost 0 bases, J lost 0 bases, and 8 bases lay in between. The germline V gene encodes CDR1 KGHSH and CDR2 LQKENI. CDR3 length: 15 residues. The CDR3: CASSPPRGMNTEAFF. CDR3 in DNA: TGTGCCAGCTCACCACCGCGGGGCATGAACACTGAAGCTTTCTTT.

This clonotype was found a few times. The J gene is TRBJ2-2, the V gene TRBV5-5; D is undetermined. The germline CDR1 and CDR2 sequences are SGHKS and YYEKEE (reference sequence). Trimming pared 3 bases from V and 2 bases from J, leaving 8 bases between. This CDR3 spans 14 amino acids. In DNA form, the CDR3 reads TGTGCCAGCAGCTCATACCCTAACACCGGGGAGCTGTTTTTT. Translated: CASSSYPNTGELFF.

This clonotype has ten or more counts. J is TRBJ2-3 and V is TRBV7-9; TRBD2 is a possible D gene (5 bases). Germline V gene sequence: CDR1 SEHNR, CDR2 FQNEAQ (reference sequence). The CDR3 is 16 residues long. The V and J ends lost 0 bases and 0 bases respectively, with 10 bases between them. CDR3 in DNA: TGTGCCAGCAGCTTAGCTGTCCGACTAAGCACAGATACGCAGTATTTT. Amino acid sequence: CASSLAVRLSTDTQYF.

V gene TRBV12-3 or TRBV12-4 combines with J gene TRBJ1-6, with D perhaps TRBD1 (6 bases). V shed 7 bases and J shed 10 bases, with 20 bases lying between them. The CDR3 length is 15 residues. The CDR3 coding sequence is TGTGCCAGCACCACCTTGGACAGCTGGAAATCACCCCTCCACTTT. Translated: CASTTLDSWKSPLHF.

This clonotype occurred many times. The rearrangement uses TRBV20-1 and TRBJ1-1; no definite D call. Between the trimmed V and J ends, which lost 3 bases and 4 bases, there was a span of 9 bases. CDR3 size: 12 residues. Germline CDR1 is DFQATT and CDR2 is SNEGSKA (reference sequence). The CDR3 DNA follows: TGCAGTGCTAGCCTCGGAGGCACTGAAGCTTTCTTT. Translation: CSASLGGTEAFF.

The chain couples TRBV3-1 to TRBJ2-5; TRBD2 agrees at 12 bases. Germline V gives CDR1 LGHDT, CDR2 YNNKEL (reference sequence). The V gene end was trimmed by 4 bases and the J gene end by 7 bases; junction bases not matched to a gene: 10. The CDR3 covers 16 residues. The CDR3 coding sequence is TGTGCCAGCAGCCTCCGGACTAGCGGGGCCTCGTGGACCCAGTACTTC. Translated: CASSLRTSGASWTQYF.

This clonotype was recorded many times. The V and J genes are TRBV5-1 and TRBJ2-1; 7 bases are a match to TRBD1. The germline V gene encodes CDR1 SGHRS and CDR2 YFSETQ. V lost 3 bases to trimming and J lost 6 bases; unmatched junction nucleotides: 3. This CDR3 region has 13 residues. The CDR3, as DNA: TGCGCCAGCAGCTGGGGACAGAGCAATGAGCAGTTCTTC. This translates into CASSWGQSNEQFF.

This clonotype was seen at least ten times. The CDR3 DNA is TGTGCCAGCCGTGGGACAATTAATCAGCCCCAGCATTTT. Translated, it gives CASRGTINQPQHF. The rearrangement uses TRBV12-3 or TRBV12-4 and TRBJ1-5, with D possibly matching TRBD1 (6 bases). This CDR3 has 13 residues. With 8 bases removed from V and 4 bases from J, the gap between germline ends came to 12 bases.

This clonotype was observed many times. This rearrangement joins TRBV20-1 to TRBJ1-1, with 8 bases matching TRBD1. Trimming at V came to 5 bases and at J to 2 bases, leaving 13 bases not matched to a gene. Germline lookup yields CDR1 DFQATT and CDR2 SNEGSKA (reference sequence). The CDR3 runs 16 residues. The CDR3 nucleotides are TGCAGTGCTCTTCTTCTCGGACAGGGCCCAAACACTGAAGCTTTCTTT. Translated: CSALLLGQGPNTEAFF.

This clonotype has more than one count but fewer than ten. The chain couples TRBV7-9 to TRBJ2-1; the D is unclear. The V end was cut by 0 bases, the J end by 8 bases, with 8 bases between. The CDR3 is 13 amino acids. Per germline, CDR1 SEHNR and CDR2 FQNEAQ (reference sequence). The CDR3 DNA reads TGTGCCAGCAGCTTAGCGCTGGTACATGAGCAGTTCTTC. This gives the protein CASSLALVHEQFF.

In its sample, this clonotype was seen many times. The chain employs TRBV12-5 and TRBJ2-1; TRBD2 might be the D (5 bases). Germline V gives CDR1 LGHNT, CDR2 FRNRAP. Trimming removed 2 bases from V and 10 bases from J, with 12 bases in between. There are 13 residues in the CDR3. Here the CDR3 DNA reads TGTGCTAGTGGTTTGCCGGGAACGTCCGAGCAGTTCTTC. Translating it yields CASGLPGTSEQFF.